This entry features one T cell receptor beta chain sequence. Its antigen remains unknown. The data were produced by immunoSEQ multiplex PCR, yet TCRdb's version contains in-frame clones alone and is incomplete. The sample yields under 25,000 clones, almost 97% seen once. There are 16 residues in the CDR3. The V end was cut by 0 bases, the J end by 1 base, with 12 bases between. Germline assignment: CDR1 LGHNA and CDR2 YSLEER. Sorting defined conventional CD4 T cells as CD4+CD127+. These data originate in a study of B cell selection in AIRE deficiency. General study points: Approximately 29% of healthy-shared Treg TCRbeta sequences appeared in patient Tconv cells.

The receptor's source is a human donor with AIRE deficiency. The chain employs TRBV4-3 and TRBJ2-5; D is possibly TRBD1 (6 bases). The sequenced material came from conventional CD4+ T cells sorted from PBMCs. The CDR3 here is CASSQDLKGVQETQYF. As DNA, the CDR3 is TGCGCCAGCAGCCAAGATCTAAAGGGGGTCCAAGAGACCCAGTACTTC.